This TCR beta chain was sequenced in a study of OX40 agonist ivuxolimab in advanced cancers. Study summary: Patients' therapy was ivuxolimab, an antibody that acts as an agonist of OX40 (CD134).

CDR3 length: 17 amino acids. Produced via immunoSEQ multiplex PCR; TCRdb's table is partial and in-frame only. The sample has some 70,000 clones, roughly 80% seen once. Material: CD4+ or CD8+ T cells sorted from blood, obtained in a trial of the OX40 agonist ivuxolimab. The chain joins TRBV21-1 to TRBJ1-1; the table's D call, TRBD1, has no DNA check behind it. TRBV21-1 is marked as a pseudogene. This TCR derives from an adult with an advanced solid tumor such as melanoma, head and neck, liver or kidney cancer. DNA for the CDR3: TGTGCCAGCAGCAAAGATCTAACAGCCAACATGAACACTGAAGCTTTCTTT. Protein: CASSKDLTANMNTEAFF.